Sequencing of this T cell receptor (beta chain) was carried out in a study of lymphopenia after photon versus proton radiotherapy. General study points: Under photons, naive T cells and diversity fell while effector/memory populations rose. Oligoclonal CD8+ Temra expansion after nadir drove photon patients' diversity drop.

TCRdb's copy holds only in-frame clones and misses some; the assay was immunoSEQ multiplex PCR. The repertoire holds about 39,000 clones, with 80% to 95% as singletons. Note on this clone: Its antigen is not identified.

The CDR3 spans 13 residues. The chain recombines TRBV21-1 with TRBJ2-7; TRBD1 reflects the table's D call only, with no check against the DNA. TRBV21-1 is listed as a pseudogene. The sequencing used peripheral blood, collected from a patient treated with photon-based radiotherapy. The TCR sequence derives from a man aged 55 to 69 with cholangiocarcinoma. This chain's CDR3 is CASSKQGSYEQYF. The DNA of the CDR3 is TGTGCCAGCAGCAAACAGGGGTCGTACGAGCAGTACTTC.